This T cell receptor (beta chain) was captured by sequencing in a study of T cells in Graves' hyperthyroidism and ophthalmopathy. This CDR3 contains 16 residues. Germline trimming cut 4 bases from V and 5 bases from J; bases unmatched to any gene: 10. CDR1 and CDR2 (germline): SGHAT, FQNNGV. Ophthalmopathy patients all had a Clinical Activity Score of at least 3, a NOSPECS grade of at least 4 and disease under 3 months old. Criteria for exclusion of patients were uncontrolled infection, other autoimmune disease, pregnancy or lactation. The table lists this clonotype with a few counts. Amplified TCR beta CDR3 regions derived from RNA transcripts. TCR CDR3 underwent first-round RT-PCR with the HTBI primer set. TCRdb ran MiXCR on the multiplex PCR reads and lists one entry per CDR3 protein. This sample has some 360,000 distinct CDR3 sequences; roughly 18% occur once, and the top ten carry 15% to 17%.

J is TRBJ2-3 and V is TRBV11-2, with 9 bases aligning to TRBD2. Sequenced material: blood. The receptor's source is a woman in her 40s with Graves' ophthalmopathy. The chain's CDR3 is CASSSRSGSSGDTQYF. The CDR3 DNA reads as TGTGCCAGCAGCTCGCGTAGCGGGAGTTCTGGAGATACGCAGTATTTT.